Listed below are T cell receptor beta chains from one sample, sequenced in a study of blood T cell repertoires in COVID-19. Generated by immunoSEQ multiplex PCR, the TCRdb table keeps only in-frame clones and is missing some. The sample has around 63,000 clones, more than 80% seen once. The sequenced sample was peripheral blood. The receptors here all came from a woman at least 80 years old with acute or convalescent COVID-19. Each CDR3 is given with its conserved first and last residue. The D gene is left open where the match is weak. Size values are once, few and many counts, or a class for expanded clones, and some rows have none.

cdr3_nt,cdr3_aa,j_call,cdr3_length,v_call,d_call,clone_size
TGTGCCAGCAGTTTGACAGGGTACTACGAGCAGTACTTC,CASSLTGYYEQYF,TRBJ2-7,13,TRBV12-3/TRBV12-4,TRBD1,NA
TGTGCCAGCAGTTCACCAGGGGGCCCTCTGTCCTACGAGCAGTACTTC,CASSSPGGPLSYEQYF,TRBJ2-7,16,TRBV27,TRBD1,NA
TGTGCCAGCAGCTTAGGGTGGCAGGGAAGGACAGATACGCAGTATTTT,CASSLGWQGRTDTQYF,TRBJ2-3,16,TRBV13,NA,NA
TGTGCCAGCAGCCTCTACACTACGAGGCAGCCCCAGCATTTT,CASSLYTTRQPQHF,TRBJ1-5,14,TRBV11-2,NA,NA
TGTGCCAGTAGCCAAGACAGGGGAGTAAATCAGCCCCAGCATTTT,CASSQDRGVNQPQHF,TRBJ1-5,15,TRBV19,TRBD1,NA
TGCGCCAGCAGCTTGGGTGGGGCAACAGATACGCAGTATTTT,CASSLGGATDTQYF,TRBJ2-3,14,TRBV5-1,NA,NA
TGTGCCAGCAGCCAAGACAGGTCAACGTCGGCCACTGAAGCTTTCTTT,CASSQDRSTSATEAFF,TRBJ1-1,16,TRBV3-1/TRBV3-2,NA,NA
TGTGCCACCTCTAGCGGGAGCGGTAACACCGGGGAGCTGTTTTTT,CATSSGSGNTGELFF,TRBJ2-2,15,TRBV19,TRBD2,NA
TGCGCCAGCAGCTTTAGCGGGAGGGCCATGGAGACCCAGTACTTC,CASSFSGRAMETQYF,TRBJ2-5,15,TRBV5-1,TRBD2,NA
TGTGCCAGCAGCCGTAGCGGAGGCACAGATACGCAGTATTTT,CASSRSGGTDTQYF,TRBJ2-3,14,TRBV7-3,NA,NA
TGCGCCAGCAGCCTCACAAGGAGGACGGATTATAATTCACCCCTCCACTTT,CASSLTRRTDYNSPLHF,TRBJ1-6,17,TRBV4-1,NA,NA
TGTGCCAGCAGTTACGTGGTCTATGGAGATACGCAGTATTTT,CASSYVVYGDTQYF,TRBJ2-3,14,TRBV6-2/TRBV6-3,NA,NA
TGTGCCAGCAGGGCAGGGGGCGACACTGAAGCTTTCTTT,CASRAGGDTEAFF,TRBJ1-1,13,TRBV11-1,TRBD1,once
TGTGCCAGCAGTTACTCCAGACAGGGGAGAGAGACCCAGTACTTC,CASSYSRQGRETQYF,TRBJ2-5,15,TRBV6-5,TRBD1,NA
TGTGCCAGCAGCTCAACAGGGAGCTCCTACAATGAGCAGTTCTTC,CASSSTGSSYNEQFF,TRBJ2-1,15,TRBV7-3,NA,NA
TGTGCCAGCAGCCAAGACAGGGAGACCCAGTACTTC,CASSQDRETQYF,TRBJ2-5,12,TRBV3-1/TRBV3-2,NA,NA
TGTGCCAGCAGTGAAACGGCTTATAGCGGCAAAAACATTCAGTACTTC,CASSETAYSGKNIQYF,TRBJ2-4,16,TRBV6-1,NA,NA
TGCAGCGTTTCACTGACAGGGCCTTTTAGCGAGCAGTACTTC,CSVSLTGPFSEQYF,TRBJ2-7,14,TRBV29-1,TRBD1,NA
TGTGCCAGTAGTGCGGCCTACGAGCAGTACTTC,CASSAAYEQYF,TRBJ2-7,11,TRBV19,NA,NA
TGTGCCAGCAGCTCACAGGGAGTCCGCACAGATACGCAGTATTTT,CASSSQGVRTDTQYF,TRBJ2-3,15,TRBV7-9,NA,NA
TGTGCCAGCAGCCAAGAAGGAGCAGGGGGCGCAGGCACTGAAGCTTTCTTT,CASSQEGAGGAGTEAFF,TRBJ1-1,17,TRBV4-2,TRBD1,NA
TGCGCCAGCAGCCAAGACGGACAGGGTAGCTCACCCCTCCACTTT,CASSQDGQGSSPLHF,TRBJ1-6,15,TRBV5-1,TRBD1,NA
TGTGCCAGCAGCGTAGAGGGACTAGGAGATACGCAGTATTTT,CASSVEGLGDTQYF,TRBJ2-3,14,TRBV9,TRBD2,NA
TGCGCCAGCGGAACCGGGACAGGGAAAGAGACCCAGTACTTC,CASGTGTGKETQYF,TRBJ2-5,14,TRBV10-1,TRBD1,NA